This T cell receptor beta chain was profiled in a study of T cell repertoires in cytomegalovirus infection. The CDR3 spans 19 residues. With V trimmed by 8 bases and J by 3 bases, 20 bases remained unmatched. Germline V gives CDR1 LGHNA, CDR2 YSLEER. TCRdb reprocessed the reads with MiXCR, giving one entry per CDR3 protein. The data show approximately 290,000 distinct CDR3 sequences, with 25% seen just once and approximately 13% held by the top ten. This sequence was found in a human donor in good health (CMV status not recorded). Some clones in this sample may be carry-over from other donors' samples. Input material: PBMCs. V gene TRBV4-3 combines with J gene TRBJ1-4; 8 positions match TRBD1. The CDR3, as DNA: TGCGCCAGCGCCCCCAAGGGGACAGGCATGAAGGGGGCTAATGAAAAACTGTTTTTT. This codes for CASAPKGTGMKGANEKLFF.